This entry is about one T cell receptor (beta chain). There is no known antigen for this receptor. The record has no base qualities; no much larger clone is one base away. Trimming takes 6 bases off V and 6 bases off J; junction bases not matched to a gene: 6. Its CDR3 holds 15 amino acids, cysteine through phenylalanine. Only the CDR3 region is kept as DNA, spanning 45 bases read in frame from base 1. The germline V gene encodes CDR1 MDHEN and CDR2 SYDVKM. This record comes from a study of control samples from healthy donors and cancer patients (dated by TCRdb to 2020 to 2022). The library was generated by the immunoSEQ multiplex PCR assay. In TCRdb, the immuneACCESS table is reduced to in-frame sequences with V and J assigned. These tables do not hold every clone; where another copy was compared, an unresolved V gene accounts for under half, and the others remain unexplained. This sample has roughly 150,000 clones in its table, and 80% to 95% of those were observed once. Approximately 5.7% of the sample goes to the ten largest clones.

The V and J segments used are TRBV28 and TRBJ1-4, and 11 junction bases match TRBD1. This clonotype was sampled from a young man in good health. Sequenced sample: blood. The DNA sequence is given as TGTGCCAGCAGACGCCGGGACAGGGGGGATGAAAAACTGTTTTTT. Its protein reads: CASRRRDRGDEKLFF.